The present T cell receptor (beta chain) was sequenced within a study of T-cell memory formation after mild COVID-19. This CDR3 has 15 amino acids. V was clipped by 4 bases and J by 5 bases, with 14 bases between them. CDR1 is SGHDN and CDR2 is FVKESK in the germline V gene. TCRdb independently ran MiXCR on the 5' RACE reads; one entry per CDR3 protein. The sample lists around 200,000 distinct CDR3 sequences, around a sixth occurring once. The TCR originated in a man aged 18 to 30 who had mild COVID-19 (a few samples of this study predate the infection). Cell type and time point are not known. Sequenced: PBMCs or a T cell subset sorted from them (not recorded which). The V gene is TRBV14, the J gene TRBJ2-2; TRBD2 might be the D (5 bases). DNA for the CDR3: TGTGCCAGCAGCCGCGCCCGGACTGGAACCGGGGAGCTGTTTTTT. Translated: CASSRARTGTGELFF.